This T cell receptor (beta chain) was sequenced for a study of vaccination and CD4 T cells after COVID-19. Study information: Sampling post-COVID took place a median approximately 100 days after diagnosis (range 35 to 161).

General study results and limits: Analysis of convalescent patients found that 304 of 307 vaccine-specific clones were spike mono-reactive.

This CDR3 has 15 amino acids. The germline V gene has CDR1 DFQATT and CDR2 SNEGSKA (reference sequence). V shed 5 bases and J 6 bases; nucleotides not matched to a gene: 9. Indicated treatment: roughly nine-day PBMC culture with coronavirus spike peptide pools or control peptides (ViraFEST assay). ViraFEST enlarged antigen-specific T cell populations with peptide pools and afterwards sequenced TCRs. The sample holds a few counts of this clonotype. Its specificity is not known. The Oncomine TCR Beta short-read assay was what sequenced the DNA obtained from cultured CD4+ T cells. MiXCR was run by TCRdb on the PCR reads, yielding one entry per CDR3 protein. Of more than 9,000 distinct CDR3 sequences in the sample, 64% are singletons; the top ten hold almost 35%.

The sample was CD4+ T cells from blood, cultured in vitro. The sequence was obtained from a human donor who had recovered from COVID-19. V gene TRBV20-1 combines with J gene TRBJ2-2, with TRBD2 identical over 10 bases. CDR3 residues: CSARARTSGAGELFF. The DNA of the CDR3 is TGCAGTGCTCGGGCCCGGACTAGCGGAGCCGGGGAGCTGTTTTTT.